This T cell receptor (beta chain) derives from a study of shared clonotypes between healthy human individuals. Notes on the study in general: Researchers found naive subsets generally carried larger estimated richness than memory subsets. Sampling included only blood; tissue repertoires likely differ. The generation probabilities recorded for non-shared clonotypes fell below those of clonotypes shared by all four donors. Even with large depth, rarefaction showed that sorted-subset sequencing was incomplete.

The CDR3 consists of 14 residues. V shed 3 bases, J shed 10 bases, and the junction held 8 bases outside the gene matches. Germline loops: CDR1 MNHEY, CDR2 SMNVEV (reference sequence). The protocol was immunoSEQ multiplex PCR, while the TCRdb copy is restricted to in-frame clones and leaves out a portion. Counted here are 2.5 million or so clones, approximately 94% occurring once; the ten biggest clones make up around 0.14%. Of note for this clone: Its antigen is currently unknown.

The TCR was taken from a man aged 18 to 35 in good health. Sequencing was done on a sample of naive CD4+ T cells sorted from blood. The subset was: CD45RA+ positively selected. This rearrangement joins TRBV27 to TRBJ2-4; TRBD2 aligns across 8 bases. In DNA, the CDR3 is TGTGCCAGCAGTTTCTCAGCGGGGGCGGGAATTCAGTACTTC. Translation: CASSFSAGAGIQYF.